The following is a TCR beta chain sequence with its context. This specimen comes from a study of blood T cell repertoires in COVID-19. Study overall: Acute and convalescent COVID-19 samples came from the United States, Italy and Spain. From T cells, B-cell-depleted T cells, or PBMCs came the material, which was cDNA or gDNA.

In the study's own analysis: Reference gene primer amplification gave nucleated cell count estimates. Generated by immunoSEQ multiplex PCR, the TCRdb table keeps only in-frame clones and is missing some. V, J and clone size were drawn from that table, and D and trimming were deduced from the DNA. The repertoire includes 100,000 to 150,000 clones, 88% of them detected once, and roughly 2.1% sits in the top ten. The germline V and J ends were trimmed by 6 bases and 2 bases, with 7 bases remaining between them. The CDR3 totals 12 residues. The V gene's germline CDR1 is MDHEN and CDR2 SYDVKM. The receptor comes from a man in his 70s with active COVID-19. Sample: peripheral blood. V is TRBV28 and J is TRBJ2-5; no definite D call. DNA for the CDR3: TGTGCCAGCAGGTCCCCTCAAGAGACCCAGTACTTC. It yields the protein CASRSPQETQYF.